This T cell receptor beta chain was recovered during a study of cytomegalovirus exposure and HLA in healthy donors. Overall study results and limits: Later analysis identified several of the most significant clusters that appeared linked to common viral pathogens. Usually a TCR sequence was rare, but some public TCRs were found in many donors.

On this clone: Its antigen is undetermined.

In the PCR, 60 Vbeta and 13 Jbeta primers were used. Profiled with immunoSEQ multiplex PCR; TCRdb holds only in-frame clones, not every one. The data contain around 180,000 clones, approximately 80% of them singletons. Healthy donors of bone marrow made up the group. Germline V gene data show CDR1 as SGHRS and CDR2 as YFSETQ. The CDR3 has 15 amino acids. V lost 0 bases to trimming and J lost 1 base; unmatched junction nucleotides: 0. The chain couples TRBV5-1 to TRBJ2-1; 8 bases map to TRBD1. This clonotype originated in a woman in her forties or fifties in good health and CMV-seronegative. Specimen: PBMCs. CDR3 nucleotides: TGCGCCAGCAGCTTGGGACAGGGGTCCTACAATGAGCAGTTCTTC. Translated: CASSLGQGSYNEQFF.